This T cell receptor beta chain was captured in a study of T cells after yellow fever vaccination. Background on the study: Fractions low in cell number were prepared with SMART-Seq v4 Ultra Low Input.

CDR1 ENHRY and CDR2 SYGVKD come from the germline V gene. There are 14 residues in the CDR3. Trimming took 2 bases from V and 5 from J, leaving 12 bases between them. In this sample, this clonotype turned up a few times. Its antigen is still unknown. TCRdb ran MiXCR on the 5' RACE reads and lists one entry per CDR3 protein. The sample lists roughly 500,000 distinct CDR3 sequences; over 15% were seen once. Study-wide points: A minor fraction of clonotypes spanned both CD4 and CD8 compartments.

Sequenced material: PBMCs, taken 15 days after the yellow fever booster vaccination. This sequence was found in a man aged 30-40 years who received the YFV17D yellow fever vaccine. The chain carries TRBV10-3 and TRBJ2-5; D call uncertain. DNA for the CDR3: TGTGCCATCAGTGAGAATTCAAGGGTCGAGACCCAGTACTTC. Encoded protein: CAISENSRVETQYF.